A few counts support the clone carrying this T cell receptor (beta chain). Treatment: 15 to 20 received Ad26.COV2.S at low or high dose, single or two shots; about 5 received placebo; per-sample allocation not given. Sample collection was performed on day 63 after the first vaccine or placebo injection. The source of the sample is a study of Ad26.COV2.S vaccination and SARS-CoV-2 variants. Assay used: immunoSEQ multiplex PCR; TCRdb lists only in-frame clones, some missing. Among around 340,000 clones, about 86% were seen once, and the ten largest hold roughly 10%. The sequenced sample was peripheral blood, obtained in a trial of Ad26.COV2.S vaccine versus placebo. The sequence derives from a person between 18 and 60 years old who received the Ad26.COV2.S COVID-19 vaccine or a placebo.

The CDR3 DNA follows: TGTGCCAGCAGCCGGGGAGCACCAGTCGCAGATACGCAGTATTTT. Protein product: CASSRGAPVADTQYF. This chain uses TRBV7-3 with TRBJ2-3, with D possibly being TRBD2 (5 bases). V was shortened by 5 bases and J by 4 bases, with 16 bases between the two germline ends. The CDR3 covers 15 residues. Germline V gives CDR1 SGHTA, CDR2 FQGTGA.